The source of this T cell receptor (beta chain) is a study of blood T cell repertoires in COVID-19. Only in-frame clones appear in the TCRdb table, and some are missing; sequencing was by immunoSEQ multiplex PCR. The table records roughly 52,000 clones, roughly 85% of them present only once. The germline V gene has CDR1 SEHNR and CDR2 FQNEAQ (reference sequence). Trimming shortened V by 2 bases and J by 5 bases, and 24 bases separated the two germline ends. This CDR3 is 18 amino acids long. Only one count was recorded for this clone. The source material was peripheral blood. The origin of this receptor is a human donor in a cohort sampled during active COVID-19. This chain joins TRBV7-9 and TRBJ1-1, with a tentative D call TRBD1 (6 bases). CDR3 region: CASSLPLPNRVRGTEAFF. DNA of the CDR3: TGTGCCAGCAGCTTACCCCTACCGAACAGGGTAAGGGGAACTGAAGCTTTCTTT.